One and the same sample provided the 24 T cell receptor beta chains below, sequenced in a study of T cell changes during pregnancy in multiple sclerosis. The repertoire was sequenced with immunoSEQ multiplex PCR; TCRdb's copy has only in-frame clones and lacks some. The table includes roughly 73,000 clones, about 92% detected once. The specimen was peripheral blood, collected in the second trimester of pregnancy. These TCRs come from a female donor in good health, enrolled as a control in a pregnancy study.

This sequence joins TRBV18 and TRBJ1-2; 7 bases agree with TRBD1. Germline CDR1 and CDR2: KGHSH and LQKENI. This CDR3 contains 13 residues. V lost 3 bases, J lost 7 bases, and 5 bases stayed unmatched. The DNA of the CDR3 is TGTGCCAGCTCACCGGAAGGGGGCTTTGGCTACACCTTC. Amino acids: CASSPEGGFGYTF. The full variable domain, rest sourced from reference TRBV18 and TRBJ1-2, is NAGVMQNPRHLVRRRGQEARLRCSPMKGHSHVYWYRQLPEEGLKFMVYLQKENIIDESGMPKERFSAEFPKEGPSILRIQQVVRGDSAAYFCASSPEGGFGYTFGSGTRLTVV.

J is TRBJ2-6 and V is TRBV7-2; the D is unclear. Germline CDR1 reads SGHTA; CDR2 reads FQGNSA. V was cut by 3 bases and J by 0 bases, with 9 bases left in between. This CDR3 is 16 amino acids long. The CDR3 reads CASSLSRSSGANVLTF. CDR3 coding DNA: TGTGCCAGCAGCTTGAGTAGAAGCTCTGGGGCCAACGTCCTGACTTTC.

The CDR3 reads CASSRPRASGDSNQPQHF. The DNA of the CDR3 is TGTGCCAGCAGCCGGCCCCGAGCGAGCGGGGATAGCAATCAGCCCCAGCATTTT. V is TRBV14 and J is TRBJ1-5; D gene ambiguous. Trimming removed 4 bases at V and 0 bases at J, with 19 bases between. The CDR3 consists of 18 residues. CDR1 and CDR2 from the germline V gene are SGHDN and FVKESK.

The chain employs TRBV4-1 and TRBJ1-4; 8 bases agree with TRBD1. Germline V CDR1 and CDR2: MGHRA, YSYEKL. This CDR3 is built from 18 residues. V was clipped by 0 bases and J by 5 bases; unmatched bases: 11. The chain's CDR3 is CASSQERGTGGTNEKLFF. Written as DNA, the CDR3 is TGCGCCAGCAGCCAAGAACGGGGGACAGGTGGAACAAATGAAAAACTGTTTTTT.

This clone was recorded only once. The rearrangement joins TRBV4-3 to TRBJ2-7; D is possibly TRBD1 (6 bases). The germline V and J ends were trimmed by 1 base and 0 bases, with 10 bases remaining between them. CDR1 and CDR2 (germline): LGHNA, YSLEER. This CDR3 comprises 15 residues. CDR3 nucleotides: TGCGCCAGCAGCCAAGGAGGGACATACTCCTACGAGCAGTACTTC. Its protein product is CASSQGGTYSYEQYF.

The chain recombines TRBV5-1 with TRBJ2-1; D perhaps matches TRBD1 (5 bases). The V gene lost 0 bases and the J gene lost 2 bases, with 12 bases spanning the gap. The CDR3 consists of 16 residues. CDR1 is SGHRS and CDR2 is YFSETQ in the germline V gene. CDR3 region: CASSLEGAITYNEQFF. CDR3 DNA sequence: TGCGCCAGCAGCTTGGAAGGGGCGATAACCTACAATGAGCAGTTCTTC.

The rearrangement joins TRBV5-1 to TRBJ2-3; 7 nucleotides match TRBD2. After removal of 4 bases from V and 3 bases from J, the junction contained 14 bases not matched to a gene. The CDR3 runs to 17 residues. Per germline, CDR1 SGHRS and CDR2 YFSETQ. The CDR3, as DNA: TGCGCCAGCAGCCCCAATGTTGTGACTAGCAGTACAGATACGCAGTATTTT. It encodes CASSPNVVTSSTDTQYF.

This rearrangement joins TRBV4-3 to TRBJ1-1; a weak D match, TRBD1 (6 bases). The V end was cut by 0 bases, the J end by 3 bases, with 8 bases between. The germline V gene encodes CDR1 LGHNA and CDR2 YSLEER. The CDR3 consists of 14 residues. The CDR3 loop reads CASSQDRGDTEAFF. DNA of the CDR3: TGCGCCAGCAGCCAAGACAGGGGAGACACTGAAGCTTTCTTT.

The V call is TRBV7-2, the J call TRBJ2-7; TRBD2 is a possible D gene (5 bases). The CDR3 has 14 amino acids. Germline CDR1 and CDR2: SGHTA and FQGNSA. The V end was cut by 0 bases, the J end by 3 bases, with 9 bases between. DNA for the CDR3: TGTGCCAGCAGCTTAGCGGGAGCGGTCTACGAGCAGTACTTC. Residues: CASSLAGAVYEQYF.

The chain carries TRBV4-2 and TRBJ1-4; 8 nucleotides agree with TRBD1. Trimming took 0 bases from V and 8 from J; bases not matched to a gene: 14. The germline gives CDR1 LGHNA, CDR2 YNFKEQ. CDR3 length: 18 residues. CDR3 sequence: CASSQDQGAGGSYEKLFF. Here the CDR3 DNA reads TGTGCCAGCAGCCAAGATCAGGGGGCAGGGGGTAGCTACGAAAAACTGTTTTTT.

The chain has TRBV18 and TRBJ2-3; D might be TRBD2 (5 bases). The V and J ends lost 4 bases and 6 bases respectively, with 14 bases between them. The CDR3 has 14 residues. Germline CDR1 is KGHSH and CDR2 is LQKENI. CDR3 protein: CASSLRTLGDTQYF. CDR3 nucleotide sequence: TGTGCCAGCTCACTCAGGACTCTGGGGGATACGCAGTATTTT.

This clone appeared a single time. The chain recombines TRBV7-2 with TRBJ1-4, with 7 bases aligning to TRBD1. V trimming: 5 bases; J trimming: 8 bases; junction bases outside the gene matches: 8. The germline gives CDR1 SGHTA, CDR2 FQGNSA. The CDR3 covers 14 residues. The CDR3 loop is CASSVNRGGEKLFF. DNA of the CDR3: TGTGCCAGCAGCGTAAACAGGGGTGGCGAAAAACTGTTTTTT.

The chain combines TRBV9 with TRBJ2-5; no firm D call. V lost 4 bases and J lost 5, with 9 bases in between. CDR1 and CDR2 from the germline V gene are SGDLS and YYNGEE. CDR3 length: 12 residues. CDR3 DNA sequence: TGTGCCAGCAGCCAGGATGGGGAGACCCAGTACTTC. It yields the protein CASSQDGETQYF.

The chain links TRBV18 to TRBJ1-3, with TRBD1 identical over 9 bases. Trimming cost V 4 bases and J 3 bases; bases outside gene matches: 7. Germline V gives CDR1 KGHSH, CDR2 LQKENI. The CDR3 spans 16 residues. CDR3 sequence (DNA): TGTGCCAGCTCACGCGCTGGGACAGGGTTTGGAAACACCATATATTTT. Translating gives CASSRAGTGFGNTIYF. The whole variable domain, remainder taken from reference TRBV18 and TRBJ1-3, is NAGVMQNPRHLVRRRGQEARLRCSPMKGHSHVYWYRQLPEEGLKFMVYLQKENIIDESGMPKERFSAEFPKEGPSILRIQQVVRGDSAAYFCASSRAGTGFGNTIYFGEGSWLTVV.

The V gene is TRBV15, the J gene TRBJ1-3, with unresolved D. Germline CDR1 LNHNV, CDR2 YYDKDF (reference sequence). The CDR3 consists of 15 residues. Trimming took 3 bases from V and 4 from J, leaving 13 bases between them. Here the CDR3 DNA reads TGTGCCACCAGCAGGAAGCGGGGATGGGGAAACACCATATATTTT. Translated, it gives CATSRKRGWGNTIYF. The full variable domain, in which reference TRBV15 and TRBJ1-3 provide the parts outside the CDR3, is DAMVIQNPRYQVTQFGKPVTLSCSQTLNHNVMYWYQQKSSQAPKLLFHYYDKDFNNEADTPDNFQSRRPNTSFCFLDIRSPGLGDTAMYLCATSRKRGWGNTIYFGEGSWLTVV.

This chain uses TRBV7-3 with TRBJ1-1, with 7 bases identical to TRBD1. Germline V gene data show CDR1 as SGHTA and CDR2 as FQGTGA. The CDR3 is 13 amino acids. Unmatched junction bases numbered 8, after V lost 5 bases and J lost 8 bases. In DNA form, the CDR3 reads TGTGCCAGCAGCGAACTTCCGGGACAGGAAGCTTTCTTT. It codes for CASSELPGQEAFF.

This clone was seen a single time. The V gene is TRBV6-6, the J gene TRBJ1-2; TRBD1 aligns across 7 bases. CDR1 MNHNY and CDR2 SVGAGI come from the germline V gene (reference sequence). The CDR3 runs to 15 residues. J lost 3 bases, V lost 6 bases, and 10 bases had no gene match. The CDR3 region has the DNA TGTGCCAGCAGGGAAACAGGGGAGTTGGACTATGGCTACACCTTC. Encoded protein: CASRETGELDYGYTF.

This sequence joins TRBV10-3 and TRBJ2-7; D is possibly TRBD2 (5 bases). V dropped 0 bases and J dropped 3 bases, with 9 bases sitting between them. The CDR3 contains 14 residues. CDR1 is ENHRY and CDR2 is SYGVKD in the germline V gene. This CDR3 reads CAISESDGLYEQYF. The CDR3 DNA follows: TGTGCCATCAGTGAGTCGGACGGACTCTACGAGCAGTACTTC.

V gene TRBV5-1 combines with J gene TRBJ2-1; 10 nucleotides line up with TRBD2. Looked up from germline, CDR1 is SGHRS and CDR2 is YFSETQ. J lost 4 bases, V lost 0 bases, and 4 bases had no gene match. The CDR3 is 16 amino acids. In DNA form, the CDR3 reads TGCGCCAGCAGCTTGGTTTCTAGCGGGGGTTACAATGAGCAGTTCTTC. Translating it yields CASSLVSSGGYNEQFF.

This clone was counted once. Here the CDR3 DNA reads TGTGCCAGCACCCGGGACACTTACAATGAGCAGTTCTTC. Translating it yields CASTRDTYNEQFF. The V gene is TRBV19, the J gene TRBJ2-1; D perhaps matches TRBD1 (6 bases). Germline CDR1 LNHDA, CDR2 SQIVND (reference sequence). Trimming took 9 bases from V and 4 from J, leaving 13 bases between them. There are 13 residues in the CDR3.

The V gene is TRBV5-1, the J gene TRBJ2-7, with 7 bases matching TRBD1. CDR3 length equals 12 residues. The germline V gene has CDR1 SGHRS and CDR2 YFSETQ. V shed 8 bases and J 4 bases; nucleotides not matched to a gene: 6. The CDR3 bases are TGCGCCAGTTCCACAGGGGTATACGAGCAGTACTTC. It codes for CASSTGVYEQYF.

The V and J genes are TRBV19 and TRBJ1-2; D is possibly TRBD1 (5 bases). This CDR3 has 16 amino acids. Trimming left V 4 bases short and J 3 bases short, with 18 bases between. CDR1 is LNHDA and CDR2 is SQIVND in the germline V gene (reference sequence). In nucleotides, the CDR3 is TGTGCCAGTAGTAGGCGGGACCGGGACCCCCACTATGGCTACACCTTC. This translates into CASSRRDRDPHYGYTF.

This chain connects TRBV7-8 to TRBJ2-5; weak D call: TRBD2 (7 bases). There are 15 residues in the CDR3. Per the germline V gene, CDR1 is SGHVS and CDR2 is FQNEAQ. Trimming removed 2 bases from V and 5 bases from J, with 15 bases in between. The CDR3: CASSLLGGGLETQYF. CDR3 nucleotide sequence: TGTGCCAGCAGCTTATTAGGGGGGGGGCTGGAGACCCAGTACTTC.

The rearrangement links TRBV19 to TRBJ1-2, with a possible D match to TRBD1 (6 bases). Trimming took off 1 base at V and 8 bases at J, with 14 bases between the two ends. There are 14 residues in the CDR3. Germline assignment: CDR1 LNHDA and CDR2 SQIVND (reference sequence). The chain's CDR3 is CASSIGPGESGYTF. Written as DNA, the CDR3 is TGTGCCAGTAGTATAGGCCCAGGGGAAAGCGGCTACACCTTC.